The rows below give T cell receptor beta chains drawn from one sample of a study of blood T cell repertoires in COVID-19. Using immunoSEQ multiplex PCR, the repertoire was profiled, and TCRdb retains in-frame clones only, with some absent. This sample has more than 95,000 clones, with around four fifths found just once. The sequenced sample was peripheral blood. Receptors originate from a human donor in a cohort sampled during active COVID-19. CDR3s include the opening cysteine and the closing phenylalanine or tryptophan. A D gene is named only where the DNA matches it firmly. Clone size is stated in some rows and not others, as once, few, many or a class when expanded.

clone_size: .
d_call: TRBD1
v_call: TRBV2
j_call: TRBJ2-7
cdr3_length: 14
cdr3_aa: CASRRDSVTYEQYF
cdr3_nt: TGTGCCAGCAGACGGGACAGCGTTACCTACGAGCAGTACTTC

clone_size: .
d_call: TRBD2
v_call: TRBV2
j_call: TRBJ2-2
cdr3_length: 15
cdr3_aa: CASRAQRGKVGELFF
cdr3_nt: TGTGCCAGCAGGGCCCAGCGGGGGAAGGTCGGGGAGCTGTTTTTT

clone_size: .
d_call: TRBD1
v_call: TRBV6-2/TRBV6-3
j_call: TRBJ1-1
cdr3_length: 18
cdr3_aa: CASSYSVGTGGARPEAFF
cdr3_nt: TGTGCCAGCAGTTACTCTGTGGGGACAGGGGGCGCGAGACCTGAAGCTTTCTTT

clone_size: .
d_call: .
v_call: TRBV6-1
j_call: TRBJ1-2
cdr3_length: 14
cdr3_aa: CASSEGGGAWGYTF
cdr3_nt: TGTGCCAGCAGTGAAGGAGGGGGGGCTTGGGGCTACACCTTC

clone_size: .
d_call: TRBD1
v_call: TRBV18
j_call: TRBJ1-1
cdr3_length: 14
cdr3_aa: CASSPGQLNTEAFF
cdr3_nt: TGTGCCAGCTCACCGGGACAGCTGAACACTGAAGCTTTCTTT

clone_size: once
d_call: TRBD2
v_call: TRBV6-6
j_call: TRBJ2-5
cdr3_length: 15
cdr3_aa: CASRSTSGLGETQYF
cdr3_nt: TGTGCCAGCAGGTCGACTAGCGGGTTAGGGGAGACCCAGTACTTC

clone_size: once
d_call: TRBD2
v_call: TRBV7-2
j_call: TRBJ2-2
cdr3_length: 19
cdr3_aa: CASSSKIGTSGGNTGELFF
cdr3_nt: TGTGCCAGCAGCTCCAAAATTGGGACTAGCGGGGGTAACACCGGGGAGCTGTTTTTT

clone_size: .
d_call: .
v_call: TRBV13
j_call: TRBJ1-1
cdr3_length: 17
cdr3_aa: CASSLPSRGGRNTEAFF
cdr3_nt: TGTGCCAGCAGCTTACCCTCGAGGGGGGGCCGGAACACTGAAGCTTTCTTT

clone_size: .
d_call: .
v_call: TRBV9
j_call: TRBJ2-7
cdr3_length: 15
cdr3_aa: CASSVGELYSYEQYF
cdr3_nt: TGTGCCAGCAGCGTAGGGGAGCTATATTCCTACGAGCAGTACTTC

clone_size: .
d_call: .
v_call: TRBV9
j_call: TRBJ1-1
cdr3_length: 14
cdr3_aa: CASSAIGQRTEAFF
cdr3_nt: TGTGCCAGCAGCGCAATAGGACAGCGAACTGAAGCTTTCTTT

clone_size: .
d_call: TRBD2
v_call: TRBV19
j_call: TRBJ2-2
cdr3_length: 16
cdr3_aa: CASSRTSGAATGELFF
cdr3_nt: TGTGCCAGTAGTAGGACTAGCGGGGCGGCCACCGGGGAGCTGTTTTTT

clone_size: .
d_call: .
v_call: TRBV7-9
j_call: TRBJ1-2
cdr3_length: 13
cdr3_aa: CASSLEGGGGYTF
cdr3_nt: TGTGCCAGCAGCTTAGAAGGCGGGGGTGGCTACACCTTC

clone_size: once
d_call: .
v_call: TRBV5-1
j_call: TRBJ2-7
cdr3_length: 15
cdr3_aa: CASSLDGKGSYEQYF
cdr3_nt: TGCGCCAGCAGCTTGGACGGGAAAGGGTCCTACGAGCAGTACTTC

clone_size: few
d_call: .
v_call: TRBV5-4
j_call: TRBJ2-7
cdr3_length: 15
cdr3_aa: CASSLGVTADYEQYF
cdr3_nt: TGTGCCAGCAGCTTGGGGGTGACAGCCGACTACGAGCAGTACTTC

clone_size: few
d_call: TRBD1
v_call: TRBV2
j_call: TRBJ2-3
cdr3_length: 15
cdr3_aa: CASSPDRAGADTQYF
cdr3_nt: TGTGCCAGCAGTCCTGACAGGGCGGGCGCAGATACGCAGTATTTT

clone_size: .
d_call: TRBD1
v_call: TRBV7-9
j_call: TRBJ2-7
cdr3_length: 15
cdr3_aa: CASSLAGQGFAEQYF
cdr3_nt: TGTGCCAGCAGCTTAGCGGGACAGGGTTTTGCCGAGCAGTACTTC

clone_size: .
d_call: TRBD1
v_call: TRBV7-9
j_call: TRBJ2-5
cdr3_length: 15
cdr3_aa: CASSPGTGHQETQYF
cdr3_nt: TGTGCCAGCAGCCCCGGGACAGGCCACCAAGAGACCCAGTACTTC

clone_size: once
d_call: .
v_call: TRBV18
j_call: TRBJ1-2
cdr3_length: 12
cdr3_aa: CASSSTGDGYTF
cdr3_nt: TGTGCCAGCTCATCGACAGGAGATGGCTACACCTTC

clone_size: .
d_call: .
v_call: TRBV30
j_call: TRBJ1-2
cdr3_length: 13
cdr3_aa: CAWSVSGGYGYTF
cdr3_nt: TGTGCCTGGAGTGTAAGCGGGGGCTATGGCTACACCTTC

clone_size: .
d_call: .
v_call: TRBV6-2/TRBV6-3
j_call: TRBJ1-3
cdr3_length: 12
cdr3_aa: CASSYSRNTIYF
cdr3_nt: TGTGCCAGCAGTTACTCGCGGAACACCATATATTTT

clone_size: .
d_call: .
v_call: TRBV11-2
j_call: TRBJ1-4
cdr3_length: 15
cdr3_aa: CASSPITGFNEKLFF
cdr3_nt: TGTGCCAGCAGCCCAATTACAGGGTTTAATGAAAAACTGTTTTTT

clone_size: .
d_call: .
v_call: TRBV6-5
j_call: TRBJ1-6
cdr3_length: 13
cdr3_aa: CATRQVINSPLHF
cdr3_nt: TGTGCCACCAGACAGGTTATCAATTCACCCCTCCACTTT

clone_size: .
d_call: TRBD1
v_call: TRBV7-9
j_call: TRBJ1-4
cdr3_length: 16
cdr3_aa: CASSLVTQGAGEKLFF
cdr3_nt: TGTGCCAGCAGCTTAGTAACACAGGGGGCTGGTGAAAAACTGTTTTTT

clone_size: few
d_call: .
v_call: TRBV4-3
j_call: TRBJ1-2
cdr3_length: 13
cdr3_aa: CASSQDHGYGYTF
cdr3_nt: TGCGCCAGCAGCCAAGACCACGGCTATGGCTACACCTTC

clone_size: .
d_call: .
v_call: TRBV7-9
j_call: TRBJ1-1
cdr3_length: 12
cdr3_aa: CASSSYNTEAFF
cdr3_nt: TGTGCCAGCAGCTCTTATAACACTGAAGCTTTCTTT

clone_size: .
d_call: .
v_call: TRBV11-2
j_call: TRBJ2-7
cdr3_length: 14
cdr3_aa: CASSGGPANYEQYF
cdr3_nt: TGTGCCAGCAGCGGGGGCCCGGCGAACTACGAGCAGTACTTC

clone_size: .
d_call: .
v_call: TRBV2
j_call: TRBJ2-3
cdr3_length: 16
cdr3_aa: CASSEVGVRNTDTQYF
cdr3_nt: TGTGCCAGCAGTGAGGTTGGAGTACGGAACACAGATACGCAGTATTTT

clone_size: .
d_call: .
v_call: TRBV30
j_call: TRBJ2-1
cdr3_length: 11
cdr3_aa: CAWSYSHIAFF
cdr3_nt: TGTGCCTGGAGTTATAGCCACATCGCGTTCTTC

clone_size: .
d_call: .
v_call: TRBV7-3
j_call: TRBJ1-2
cdr3_length: 14
cdr3_aa: CASSLTSAGSGYTF
cdr3_nt: TGTGCCAGCAGCTTAACCTCGGCAGGATCTGGCTACACCTTC

clone_size: .
d_call: .
v_call: TRBV7-9
j_call: TRBJ2-1
cdr3_length: 15
cdr3_aa: CASSQSESSYNEQFF
cdr3_nt: TGTGCCAGCAGCCAAAGCGAGAGCTCCTACAATGAGCAGTTCTTC

clone_size: .
d_call: TRBD1
v_call: TRBV7-8
j_call: TRBJ1-2
cdr3_length: 14
cdr3_aa: CASSMGQGGYGYTF
cdr3_nt: TGTGCCAGCAGCATGGGACAGGGAGGTTATGGCTACACCTTC

clone_size: .
d_call: .
v_call: TRBV12-3/TRBV12-4
j_call: TRBJ1-2
cdr3_length: 13
cdr3_aa: CASSTTGRNGYTF
cdr3_nt: TGTGCCAGCAGTACCACCGGCAGGAATGGCTACACCTTC

clone_size: .
d_call: TRBD2
v_call: TRBV6-1
j_call: TRBJ2-3
cdr3_length: 15
cdr3_aa: CASSEVAGGPDTQYF
cdr3_nt: TGTGCCAGCAGTGAAGTAGCGGGGGGGCCAGATACGCAGTATTTT

clone_size: .
d_call: .
v_call: TRBV5-8
j_call: TRBJ1-6
cdr3_length: 14
cdr3_aa: CASSLAQLNSPLHF
cdr3_nt: TGTGCCAGCAGCTTGGCACAGCTTAATTCACCCCTCCACTTT

clone_size: .
d_call: .
v_call: TRBV20-1
j_call: TRBJ1-1
cdr3_length: 13
cdr3_aa: CSASLQEGTEAFF
cdr3_nt: TGCAGTGCTAGTCTACAGGAGGGCACTGAAGCTTTCTTT

clone_size: .
d_call: TRBD2
v_call: TRBV19
j_call: TRBJ2-1
cdr3_length: 20
cdr3_aa: CASIGIISTAGTSGYNEQFF
cdr3_nt: TGTGCCAGTATTGGTATCATTTCGACAGCCGGGACTAGCGGCTACAATGAGCAGTTCTTC

clone_size: once
d_call: .
v_call: TRBV14
j_call: TRBJ1-1
cdr3_length: 15
cdr3_aa: CASSQALVGGSEAFF
cdr3_nt: TGTGCCAGCAGCCAAGCTCTTGTGGGGGGTTCGGAAGCTTTCTTT

clone_size: .
d_call: .
v_call: TRBV3-1/TRBV3-2
j_call: TRBJ1-2
cdr3_length: 12
cdr3_aa: CASSLSNYGYTF
cdr3_nt: TGTGCCAGCAGCCTCTCTAACTATGGCTACACCTTC

clone_size: few
d_call: .
v_call: TRBV7-3
j_call: TRBJ2-3
cdr3_length: 13
cdr3_aa: CASSFRSRDTQYF
cdr3_nt: TGTGCCAGCAGCTTCAGATCCAGGGATACGCAGTATTTT

clone_size: .
d_call: TRBD1
v_call: TRBV4-1
j_call: TRBJ1-6
cdr3_length: 14
cdr3_aa: CASSPQGARSPLHF
cdr3_nt: TGCGCCAGCAGCCCACAGGGGGCGAGGTCACCCCTCCACTTT

clone_size: .
d_call: TRBD1
v_call: TRBV15
j_call: TRBJ2-1
cdr3_length: 13
cdr3_aa: CATSRGQGNEQFF
cdr3_nt: TGTGCCACCAGCCGCGGACAGGGCAATGAGCAGTTCTTC

clone_size: .
d_call: .
v_call: TRBV19
j_call: TRBJ2-5
cdr3_length: 13
cdr3_aa: CASSRSVVETQYF
cdr3_nt: TGTGCCAGTAGTCGGTCCGTGGTGGAGACCCAGTACTTC

clone_size: .
d_call: .
v_call: TRBV5-1
j_call: TRBJ1-1
cdr3_length: 15
cdr3_aa: CASSLSGFANTEAFF
cdr3_nt: TGCGCCAGCAGCTTAAGCGGGTTCGCCAACACTGAAGCTTTCTTT

clone_size: .
d_call: .
v_call: TRBV7-9
j_call: TRBJ2-3
cdr3_length: 14
cdr3_aa: CASSHSPGADTQYF
cdr3_nt: TGTGCCAGCAGCCACTCCCCAGGGGCAGATACGCAGTATTTT

clone_size: .
d_call: TRBD1
v_call: TRBV7-9
j_call: TRBJ1-1
cdr3_length: 16
cdr3_aa: CASSGTGDRLNTEAFF
cdr3_nt: TGTGCCAGCAGCGGGACGGGGGACAGATTGAACACTGAAGCTTTCTTT

clone_size: .
d_call: TRBD1
v_call: TRBV7-6
j_call: TRBJ2-1
cdr3_length: 15
cdr3_aa: CASSSGTGANNEQFF
cdr3_nt: TGTGCCAGCAGCTCCGGGACAGGGGCAAATAATGAGCAGTTCTTC

clone_size: .
d_call: TRBD1
v_call: TRBV15
j_call: TRBJ1-5
cdr3_length: 17
cdr3_aa: CATSRVGTAYSNQPQHF
cdr3_nt: TGTGCCACCAGCAGGGTCGGGACAGCTTATAGCAATCAGCCCCAGCATTTT

clone_size: .
d_call: .
v_call: TRBV19
j_call: TRBJ1-5
cdr3_length: 15
cdr3_aa: CASSIGRYSNQPQHF
cdr3_nt: TGTGCCAGTAGTATAGGCCGGTATAGCAATCAGCCCCAGCATTTT

clone_size: few
d_call: TRBD1
v_call: TRBV7-9
j_call: TRBJ1-5
cdr3_length: 13
cdr3_aa: CASSLQGGQPQHF
cdr3_nt: TGTGCCAGCAGCTTACAGGGGGGTCAGCCCCAGCATTTT

clone_size: .
d_call: .
v_call: TRBV6-5
j_call: TRBJ2-5
cdr3_length: 15
cdr3_aa: CASSYDGRTEETQYF
cdr3_nt: TGTGCCAGCAGTTACGACGGGCGGACAGAAGAGACCCAGTACTTC

clone_size: .
d_call: TRBD2
v_call: TRBV7-6
j_call: TRBJ2-3
cdr3_length: 18
cdr3_aa: CASSHGLAGGPSTDTQYF
cdr3_nt: TGTGCCAGCAGCCACGGACTAGCGGGGGGCCCTAGCACAGATACGCAGTATTTT